The following is a TCR beta chain sequence with its context. No cognate antigen has been identified for it. Base qualities were left out, and no much larger clone turns up one base away. Moderately to severely active disease, a Clinical Activity Score of at least 3, a NOSPECS grade of at least 4, and a duration under 3 months were present in ophthalmopathy patients. Any patient with an uncontrolled infection, another autoimmune disease, pregnancy or lactation was excluded. Diagnoses were based on clinical symptoms, serum thyroxine and TRAb, thyroid ultrasound and orbital computed tomography. Ficoll-Paque density gradient centrifugation was used to isolate PBMCs from about 9.4 ml of fresh peripheral blood. Total RNA was extracted using Trizol reagent, and RNA quality was assessed on an Agilent 2100 Bioanalyzer. The source of the sample is a study of T cells in Graves' hyperthyroidism and ophthalmopathy (dated by TCRdb to 2018 to 2020). Turning to the overall study: Peripheral blood samples were taken at initial diagnosis, before any treatment was given. To identify TCR V-J signatures that set the groups apart, the researchers used a discovery cohort of more than 95 patients, made up of 40 to 45 with Graves' ophthalmopathy and 57 with stable Graves' hyperthyroidism. Prospective prediction of ophthalmopathy was tested in an independent validation cohort consisting of 18 to 20 hyperthyroidism patients and 17 patients who later progressed to ophthalmopathy. The roughly 94 discovery patients were randomly split 7:3 into training and test sets. The study also compared thyroid tissue and blood T-cell repertoires from roughly six Graves' hyperthyroidism patients. After blood sampling, hyperthyroidism patients were treated with methimazole at a starting dose of 30 mg daily, and ophthalmopathy patients were treated with high-dose intravenous methylprednisolone. According to the paper, TCR Vbeta CDR3 sequencing was carried out on approximately 140 peripheral blood samples, which came from fewer than 50 ophthalmopathy, 70 to 80 hyperthyroidism and 17 progressor patients.

The TCR beta CDR3 regions were amplified from the RNA transcripts. The first round of RT-PCR for the TCR CDR3 was performed with the HTBI primer set and the Qiagen OneStep RT-PCR kit. A second multiplex PCR round built the libraries, followed by size selection and purification. Libraries were sequenced paired-end with 100 bp reads on an Illumina HiSeq2000. The authors processed their data as follows. SOAPnuke was used to process the raw data, throwing out any read that contained adapters or uncalled bases, had a mean Phred below 15, or lacked an exact constant-primer or identifier match. COPE v1.2.5 was used to merge high-quality paired reads, and clonotypes were defined as unique nucleotide sequences. MiTCR v1.1 was used to align clonotypes to the IMGT TRBV, TRBD and TRBJ reference segments. The analysis included only V-J combinations with a frequency above 0.0001, which together covered more than 99% of the repertoires. A TCS score was defined as the ratio between F50 (clonal expansion) and ExV (chaos), using BLOSUM62-based TCRdist between CDR3 peptides within each V-J. Welch's t-statistics and random forest reduced around 520 V-J features to roughly 13, which were used in a naive Bayes classifier (R e1071). Using fastp at Q25 and MiXCR, TCRdb reprocessed the public reads and kept productive beta chains. Every distinct CDR3 protein forms one entry, paired with its most common genes and DNA. The V and J calls come from TCRdb's annotation, not from the publication. This sample comprises approximately 330,000 distinct CDR3 sequences, about an eighth of them detected only once. The ten largest clones represent approximately 35% of the sample.

V sheds 2 bases and J sheds 0 bases, leaving 8 bases between their ends. The germline V gene gives CDR1 as SNHLY and CDR2 as FYNNEI. There are 14 amino acids in the CDR3, from cysteine to phenylalanine inclusive. This entry keeps only the CDR3 DNA: 42 bases, framed from base 1. Results the study describes overall, beyond this receptor: Sample size was not statistically predetermined, and blinding of investigators to group allocation was not performed. In validation, progression to ophthalmopathy was predicted by the model with roughly 69% sensitivity and just over 72% specificity, a median of approximately 6.5 months before onset. Most expanded thyroid clonotypes (frequency above 0.001) were also detected in blood, a finding suggesting that blood repertoires may reflect thyroid immune responses. Ophthalmopathy was separated from stable hyperthyroidism by a 13 V-J signature model, with over 85% sensitivity and around 81% specificity obtained in cross-validation and 80%/75% obtained in testing.

The sequence joins TRBV2 to TRBJ2-7, with the D gene too uncertain to name. The TCR was taken from a woman in her 40s with Graves' ophthalmopathy. Material: blood. The DNA reads as follows: TGTGCCAGCAGTGAATTATTGGTCTCCTACGAGCAGTACTTC. Translated, it reads CASSELLVSYEQYF.